Listed here are 28 T cell receptor beta chains from one sample, sequenced in a study of blood T cell repertoires in COVID-19. Using immunoSEQ multiplex PCR, the repertoire was profiled, and TCRdb retains in-frame clones only, with some absent. The profile covers tens of thousands of clones, with about 90% appearing a single time and about 12% taken by the ten largest. The sequenced material came from peripheral blood. Receptors were obtained from a human donor in a cohort sampled during active COVID-19.

The chain employs TRBV12-3 or TRBV12-4 and TRBJ1-5, with a tentative D call TRBD1 (5 bases). This CDR3 spans 12 amino acids. The V end was cut by 6 bases, the J end by 9 bases, with 12 bases between. The CDR3: CASRSGAWPQHF. In DNA form, the CDR3 reads TGTGCCAGCAGGAGCGGGGCTTGGCCCCAGCATTTT.

This clone was observed a handful of times. The chain has TRBV5-6 and TRBJ1-2; D gene unclear. Trimming took 3 bases from V and 3 from J, leaving 6 bases between them. CDR3 size: 12 residues. The germline gives CDR1 SGHDT, CDR2 YYEEEE. Written as DNA, the CDR3 is TGTGCCAGCAGCTCCCGGGACTATGGCTACACCTTC. It specifies CASSSRDYGYTF.

This clone was recorded a few times. This chain's CDR3 is CASSQGPAGEKTQYF. CDR3 coding DNA: TGTGCCAGCAGCCAAGGTCCGGCGGGGGAAAAGACCCAGTACTTC. The chain combines TRBV3-1 (or the pseudogene TRBV3-2) with TRBJ2-5; 7 nucleotides match TRBD2. Trimming at V came to 1 base and at J to 6 bases, leaving 8 bases not matched to a gene. Germline assignment: CDR1 LGHDT and CDR2 YNNKEL (reference sequence). The CDR3 has 15 residues.

This chain connects TRBV6-5 to TRBJ2-7; 14 bases map to TRBD2. CDR3 length: 15 residues. Germline V gene sequence: CDR1 MNHEY, CDR2 SVGAGI. With 5 bases clipped from V and 4 bases from J, the junction kept 4 bases outside the gene matches. CDR3 protein: CASSRLAGGPYEQYF. The CDR3 region has the DNA TGTGCCAGCAGTCGACTAGCGGGAGGGCCATACGAGCAGTACTTC.

This clone came up once. The chain couples TRBV7-9 to TRBJ2-7; 9 bases map to TRBD2. Germline V gives CDR1 SEHNR, CDR2 FQNEAQ (reference sequence). The trim removed 4 bases at V and 4 bases at J, leaving 14 bases unmatched. The CDR3 has 17 amino acids. CDR3 sequence (DNA): TGTGCCAGCAGCTCCCCTGGCGGGAGGGGGCGCGTGTACGAGCAGTACTTC. It is translated as CASSSPGGRGRVYEQYF.

V is TRBV5-4 and J is TRBJ2-3, with 7 bases that match TRBD2. Germline CDR1 and CDR2: SGHNT and YYREEE (reference sequence). The V gene end was trimmed by 1 base and the J gene end by 4 bases; junction bases not matched to a gene: 0. This CDR3 comprises 13 residues. The CDR3: CASSLRGADTQYF. The CDR3 coding sequence is TGTGCCAGCAGCTTGCGGGGGGCAGATACGCAGTATTTT.

The chain has TRBV9 and TRBJ2-6; D gene unclear. The CDR3 extends over 14 amino acids. The germline gives CDR1 SGDLS, CDR2 YYNGEE. V dropped 4 bases and J dropped 5 bases, with 10 bases sitting between them. CDR3 amino acids: CASSLSIRANVLTF. CDR3 sequence (DNA): TGTGCCAGCAGCCTTTCTATAAGGGCCAACGTCCTGACTTTC. The variable domain in full, with the rest retrieved from reference TRBV9 and TRBJ2-6, is DSGVTQTPKHLITATGQRVTLRCSPRSGDLSVYWYQQSLDQGLQFLIQYYNGEERAKGNILERFSAQQFPDLHSELNLSSLELGDSALYFCASSLSIRANVLTFGAGSRLTVL.

The V gene is TRBV9, the J gene TRBJ1-3; D possibly corresponds to TRBD1 (5 bases). V lost 0 bases and J lost 1, with 11 bases in between. The CDR3 extends over 16 amino acids. The germline V gene has CDR1 SGDLS and CDR2 YYNGEE. The CDR3 protein is CASSVALTVSGNTIYF. In DNA, the CDR3 is TGTGCCAGCAGCGTAGCCCTGACAGTTTCTGGAAACACCATATATTTT.

The V and J genes are TRBV5-1 and TRBJ2-3; D is perhaps TRBD2 (6 bases). There are 14 residues in the CDR3. CDR1 and CDR2 from the germline V gene are SGHRS and YFSETQ. V lost 4 bases and J lost 6, with 15 bases in between. The CDR3 region has the DNA TGCGCCAGCAGCCCGGGACTCCAAGGGGATACGCAGTATTTT. Translating gives CASSPGLQGDTQYF.

The V gene is TRBV7-7, the J gene TRBJ2-2, with D possibly being TRBD1 (5 bases). Trimming left V 2 bases short and J 4 bases short, with 14 bases between. The CDR3 extends over 16 amino acids. Germline V lookup: CDR1 SSHAT, CDR2 FNYEAQ (reference sequence). The CDR3 sequence is CASSLQGQLGTGELFF. The CDR3 bases are TGTGCCAGCAGCTTACAAGGACAATTGGGCACCGGGGAGCTGTTTTTT.

The chain carries TRBV19 and TRBJ1-1; possible D gene TRBD1, 5 bases. Trimming took 3 bases from V and 1 from J, leaving 15 bases between them. The CDR3 extends over 16 amino acids. The germline V gene encodes CDR1 LNHDA and CDR2 SQIVND (reference sequence). In DNA, the CDR3 is TGTGCCAGTAGTATCCGGAGGGGTAATACGAACACTGAAGCTTTCTTT. It yields the protein CASSIRRGNTNTEAFF. The complete variable domain, with remaining parts taken from reference TRBV19 and TRBJ1-1, reads DGGITQSPKYLFRKEGQNVTLSCEQNLNHDAMYWYRQDPGQGLRLIYYSQIVNDFQKGDIAEGYSVSREKKESFPLTVTSAQKNPTAFYLCASSIRRGNTNTEAFFGQGTRLTVV.

J is TRBJ2-1 and V is TRBV7-2, with D tentatively TRBD2 (6 bases). Germline CDR1 reads SGHTA; CDR2 reads FQGNSA. V shed 4 bases and J shed 6 bases, with 16 bases lying between them. The CDR3 sequence is 15 residues long. CDR3 region: CASSSSGTRGNEQFF. The CDR3 DNA sequence: TGTGCCAGCAGCTCATCCGGGACTCGGGGCAATGAGCAGTTCTTC.

The rearrangement joins TRBV18 to TRBJ2-1; a possible D gene is TRBD2 (6 bases). Per germline, CDR1 KGHSH and CDR2 LQKENI. This CDR3 is built from 15 residues. V was trimmed by 1 base and J by 2 bases, leaving 9 bases between them. For the CDR3, the DNA is TGTGCCAGCTCACCACGGTGGGGGGCCTACAATGAGCAGTTCTTC. It translates to CASSPRWGAYNEQFF.

The chain carries TRBV21-1 and TRBJ1-2; TRBD1, the D gene given by the table, was not confirmed from the DNA. TRBV21-1 is a documented pseudogene. The CDR3 consists of 14 residues. The CDR3, as DNA: TGTGCCAGCAGCAAAAAGGGACAGGGATTCGACTACACCTTC. Translating gives CASSKKGQGFDYTF.

The table lists this clone with a count of one. The V gene is TRBV5-1, the J gene TRBJ2-5; 7 bases are shared with TRBD2. The V gene's germline CDR1 is SGHRS and CDR2 YFSETQ. This CDR3 has 14 residues. J lost 4 bases, V lost 7 bases, and 10 bases had no gene match. In nucleotides, the CDR3 is TGCGCCAGCCAAGCTGTTCCGGGGGGAGAGACCCAGTACTTC. It encodes CASQAVPGGETQYF.

This chain joins TRBV7-2 and TRBJ1-3, with D possibly matching TRBD1 (5 bases). Trimming left V 5 bases short and J 0 bases short, with 11 bases between. Germline CDR1 is SGHTA and CDR2 is FQGNSA. This CDR3 is 15 amino acids long. In DNA form, the CDR3 reads TGTGCCAGCAGCCCCGACAGCTACTCTGGAAACACCATATATTTT. As protein: CASSPDSYSGNTIYF.

The sample holds one count of this clone. The chain is built from TRBV6-2 or TRBV6-3 and TRBJ2-1, with D perhaps matching TRBD2 (6 bases). V shed 5 bases and J shed 7 bases, with 15 bases lying between them. Germline assignment: CDR1 MNHEY and CDR2 SVGEGT. CDR3 size: 14 residues. CDR3 protein: CASSPGTRTNEQFF. The CDR3 coding sequence is TGTGCCAGCAGTCCGGGGACTCGTACGAATGAGCAGTTCTTC.

In this sample, this clone turned up a few times. The rearrangement uses TRBV27 and TRBJ1-5; a possible D gene is TRBD1 (6 bases). V was cut by 6 bases and J by 0 bases, with 18 bases left in between. CDR1 is MNHEY, CDR2 SMNVEV, per germline (reference sequence). The length of the CDR3 is 17 residues. The CDR3 bases are TGTGCCAGCAGCCGCAACAGGGTTACGCGTAGCAATCAGCCCCAGCATTTT. Encoded protein: CASSRNRVTRSNQPQHF.

This chain connects TRBV5-1 to TRBJ2-7; 9 bases align to TRBD2. With 5 bases clipped from V and 0 bases from J, the junction kept 3 bases outside the gene matches. Per the germline V gene, CDR1 is SGHRS and CDR2 is YFSETQ. The CDR3 extends over 14 amino acids. CDR3 nucleotides: TGCGCCAGCAGGCCTAGCGGGACCTCCTACGAGCAGTACTTC. Translated, it gives CASRPSGTSYEQYF.

V is TRBV13 and J is TRBJ1-1, with 8 bases identical to TRBD1. The J segment lost 8 bases and the V segment lost 4 bases, leaving 9 bases of the junction unmatched. CDR3 length: 14 residues. The germline V gene encodes CDR1 PRHDT and CDR2 FYEKMQ (reference sequence). CDR3 protein: CASSYITGGEEAFF. CDR3 bases: TGTGCCAGCAGCTATATCACAGGGGGAGAGGAAGCTTTCTTT.

This clone has only a few counts. This chain uses TRBV5-1 with TRBJ1-3; the D is unclear. CDR1 SGHRS and CDR2 YFSETQ come from the germline V gene. Trimming removed 3 bases at V and 3 bases at J, with 7 bases between. This CDR3 is 13 amino acids long. CDR3 loop: CASSSGGGNTIYF. As DNA, the CDR3 is TGCGCCAGCAGCTCGGGAGGTGGAAACACCATATATTTT. Full variable domain (rest looked up from reference TRBV5-1 and TRBJ1-3): KAGVTQTPRYLIKTRGQQVTLSCSPISGHRSVSWYQQTPGQGLQFLFEYFSETQRNKGNFPGRFSGRQFSNSRSEMNVSTLELGDSALYLCASSSGGGNTIYFGEGSWLTVV.

The CDR3 nucleotides are TGTGCCAGCAGTTACGGGACTTCGGGACCCTACGAGCAGTACTTC. It encodes CASSYGTSGPYEQYF. The V gene is TRBV6-6, the J gene TRBJ2-7; the D gene is possibly TRBD2 (6 bases). The V and J ends lost 2 bases and 2 bases respectively, with 13 bases between them. CDR3 length equals 15 residues. Germline V lookup: CDR1 MNHNY, CDR2 SVGAGI (reference sequence).

V is TRBV18 and J is TRBJ2-1, with 8 positions matching TRBD2. The germline gives CDR1 KGHSH, CDR2 LQKENI. J gave up 7 bases and V 6 bases, and 11 bases lay outside the gene matches. The CDR3 runs to 15 residues. CDR3 coding DNA: TGTGCCAGCTCGCCGGGACTAGGGGGGCAAAATGAGCAGTTCTTC. Its protein product is CASSPGLGGQNEQFF.

The chain employs TRBV6-5 and TRBJ1-1; D may be TRBD1 (6 bases). V was clipped by 5 bases and J by 4 bases, with 17 bases between them. The CDR3 covers 15 residues. Per the germline V gene, CDR1 is MNHEY and CDR2 is SVGAGI. CDR3 in DNA: TGTGCCAGCAGTACGCGGACAGCTTGGGGCACTGAAGCTTTCTTT. Protein sequence: CASSTRTAWGTEAFF.

V and J are TRBV7-2 and TRBJ2-1, with TRBD2 as a possible D gene (5 bases). Between the trimmed V and J ends, which lost 2 bases and 0 bases, there was a span of 8 bases. This CDR3 spans 15 amino acids. Per germline, CDR1 SGHTA and CDR2 FQGNSA. DNA for the CDR3: TGTGCCAGCAGCTTACGGGAAAGCTCCTACAATGAGCAGTTCTTC. Protein: CASSLRESSYNEQFF.

The chain has TRBV7-2 and TRBJ1-3, with a tentative D call TRBD1 (6 bases). CDR3 length: 16 residues. Trimming took 5 bases from V and 2 from J, leaving 16 bases between them. Germline values: CDR1 SGHTA, CDR2 FQGNSA. CDR3 sequence reads: CASSPQMAGAGNTIYF. The CDR3 DNA reads TGTGCCAGCAGCCCCCAGATGGCAGGGGCTGGAAACACCATATATTTT.

The rearrangement joins TRBV2 to TRBJ2-2, with D possibly being TRBD1 (5 bases). The CDR3 is 13 residues long. Trimming stripped 2 bases from V and 4 bases from J, with 5 bases between. Germline V gives CDR1 SNHLY, CDR2 FYNNEI. For the CDR3, the DNA is TGTGCCAGCAGTGAACAGGGCACCGGGGAGCTGTTTTTT. It yields the protein CASSEQGTGELFF.

This chain links TRBV5-1 with TRBJ2-1; 8 bases are shared with TRBD2. The CDR3 covers 15 residues. In germline, CDR1 is SGHRS, CDR2 YFSETQ. Trimming cost V 4 bases and J 0 bases; bases outside gene matches: 3. CDR3 loop: CASSIAGGSYNEQFF. The DNA of the CDR3 is TGCGCCAGCAGCATCGCGGGGGGCTCCTACAATGAGCAGTTCTTC.